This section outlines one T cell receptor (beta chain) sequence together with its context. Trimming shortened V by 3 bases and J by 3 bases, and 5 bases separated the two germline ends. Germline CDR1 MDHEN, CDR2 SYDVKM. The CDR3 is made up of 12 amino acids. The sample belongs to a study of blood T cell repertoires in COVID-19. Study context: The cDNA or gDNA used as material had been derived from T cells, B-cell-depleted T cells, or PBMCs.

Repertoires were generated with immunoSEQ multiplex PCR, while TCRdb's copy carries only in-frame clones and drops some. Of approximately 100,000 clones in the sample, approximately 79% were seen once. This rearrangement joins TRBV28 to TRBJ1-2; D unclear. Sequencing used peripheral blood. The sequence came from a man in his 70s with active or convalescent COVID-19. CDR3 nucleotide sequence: TGTGCCAGCAGTTTCCGGGACTATGGCTACACCTTC. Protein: CASSFRDYGYTF.